This T cell receptor (beta chain) was found in a study of blood T cell repertoires in COVID-19. For the study at large: Some COVID-19 samples were acute and others convalescent; all came from the United States, Italy and Spain. Sources were T cells, B-cell-depleted T cells, or PBMCs; the material itself was cDNA or gDNA.

In the source study's methods: Estimates of nucleated cell counts were drawn from the amplification of reference gene primers. Produced via immunoSEQ multiplex PCR; TCRdb's table is partial and in-frame only. D and trimming come from the DNA, and the V and J calls and clone size come from that table. The sample lists around 320,000 clones, roughly 87% occurring once. V lost 5 bases to trimming and J lost 7 bases; unmatched junction nucleotides: 6. The CDR3 runs to 13 residues. Germline CDR1 reads LGHDT; CDR2 reads YNNKEL (reference sequence). This TCR derives from a man between 18 and 35 years old with active or convalescent COVID-19. The sample was peripheral blood. The rearrangement joins TRBV3-1 (or the pseudogene TRBV3-2) to TRBJ1-1, with 8 bases that match TRBD1. The CDR3 here is CASSTQGGGEAFF. The CDR3 nucleotides are TGTGCCAGCAGCACACAGGGGGGAGGTGAAGCTTTCTTT.